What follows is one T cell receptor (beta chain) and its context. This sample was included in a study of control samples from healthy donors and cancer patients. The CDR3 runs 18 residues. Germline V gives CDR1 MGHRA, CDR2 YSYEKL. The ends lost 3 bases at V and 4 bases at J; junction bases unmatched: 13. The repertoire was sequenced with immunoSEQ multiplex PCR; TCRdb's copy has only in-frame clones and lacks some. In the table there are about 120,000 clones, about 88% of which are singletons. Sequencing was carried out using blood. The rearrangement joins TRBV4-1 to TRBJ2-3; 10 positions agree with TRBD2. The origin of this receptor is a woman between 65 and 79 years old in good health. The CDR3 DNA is TGCGCCAGCAGCCAGAGACCGGGACTAGCGCGCCCGCCAGATACGCAGTATTTT. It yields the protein CASSQRPGLARPPDTQYF.